The 16 T cell receptor beta chains presented below share a single source sample, sequenced in a study of identical twins. TCRdb independently ran MiXCR on the 5' RACE reads; one entry per CDR3 protein. There are 400,000 to 500,000 distinct CDR3 sequences in the sample; around an eighth occur only once, and 0.95% to 1% lies in the top ten. These data were likewise used in another study, on yellow fever vaccine responses in identical twins.

Sequencing input: CD4+ T cells sorted from blood. These receptors were obtained from a woman under 30 in good health.

This clonotype was seen a handful of times. The genes are TRBV7-9 and TRBJ2-5; possibly TRBD1 for D (5 bases). CDR1 and CDR2 (germline): SEHNR, FQNEAQ (reference sequence). With 10 bases removed from V and 1 base from J, the gap between germline ends came to 13 bases. CDR3 length equals 13 residues. CDR3 coding DNA: TGTGCCACCCAGGGTGGCAGCCAAGAGACCCAGTACTTC. Translation: CATQGGSQETQYF.

A few counts support this clonotype. This chain joins TRBV15 and TRBJ2-2; TRBD1 matches 8 bases. Looked up from germline, CDR1 is LNHNV and CDR2 is YYDKDF (reference sequence). The V and J ends lost 2 bases and 7 bases, in that order; junction bases with no gene match: 6. CDR3 length: 15 amino acids. In DNA form, the CDR3 reads TGTGCCACCAGCAGAAAAACAGGGGGAAGCGGGGAGCTGTTTTTT. Its translation is CATSRKTGGSGELFF.

The V call is TRBV25-1, the J call TRBJ2-1, with D uncertain. The CDR3 has 11 amino acids. Germline-derived CDR1 and CDR2 are MGHDK and SYGVNS. Deletions cut 0 bases from V and 10 bases from J, with 4 bases between. Written as DNA, the CDR3 is TGTGCCAGCAGTGAATACAGAGAGCAGTTCTTC. Its protein is CASSEYREQFF.

This clonotype was counted only a few times. The J gene is TRBJ2-5, the V gene TRBV6-6; possible D gene TRBD2, 6 bases. The CDR3 has 13 amino acids. Trimming shortened V by 7 bases and J by 7 bases, and 16 bases separated the two germline ends. Germline V CDR1 and CDR2: MNHNY, SVGAGI (reference sequence). This chain's CDR3 is CASTMRLGGTQYF. The DNA of the CDR3 is TGTGCCAGCACTATGAGACTAGGCGGGACCCAGTACTTC.

This clonotype was recorded many times. V is TRBV12-3 or TRBV12-4 and J is TRBJ2-5; D is uncertain. The CDR3 contains 12 residues. Trimming cost V 7 bases and J 7 bases, with 13 bases left between them. The CDR3 reads CASTPRMGTQYF. CDR3 sequence (DNA): TGTGCCAGCACCCCTAGGATGGGGACCCAGTACTTC.

The chain links TRBV7-2 to TRBJ2-7; either TRBD1 or TRBD2 may fit D (5 bases each). The CDR3 runs 15 residues. V was trimmed by 6 bases and J by 6 bases, leaving 21 bases between them. The germline V gene encodes CDR1 SGHTA and CDR2 FQGNSA. CDR3 DNA: TGTGCCAGCAGGACGCCCGGGACCCGAAGTGGCGAGCAGTACTTC. Translating it yields CASRTPGTRSGEQYF.

The V and J genes are TRBV28 and TRBJ1-5, with D uncertain. The V gene's germline CDR1 is MDHEN and CDR2 SYDVKM. This CDR3 contains 14 residues. V was cut by 8 bases and J by 8 bases, with 19 bases left in between. CDR3 DNA: TGTGCCAGCTACACCCTTGGGAAAAAAGAGCCCCAGCATTTT. This gives the protein CASYTLGKKEPQHF.

The V call is TRBV29-1, the J call TRBJ1-1; D is possibly TRBD1 (6 bases). The germline V gene has CDR1 SQVTM and CDR2 ANQGSEA. The V and J ends lost 7 bases and 10 bases respectively, with 16 bases between them. The CDR3 contains 11 residues. DNA of the CDR3: TGCAGCGGCTCGGTAGGGGGGGGAGCTTTCTTT. Translating gives CSGSVGGGAFF.

The CDR3 DNA is TGTGCCAGCAGTGAAGCGCTCATGGGACATAATGAAAAACTGTTTTTT. This translates into CASSEALMGHNEKLFF. The chain joins TRBV2 to TRBJ1-4; possibly TRBD1 for D (6 bases). Germline lookup yields CDR1 SNHLY and CDR2 FYNNEI. Trimming took off 0 bases at V and 4 bases at J, with 12 bases between the two ends. The CDR3 sequence is 16 residues long.

The chain links TRBV6-2 or TRBV6-3 to TRBJ2-4; no clear D gene. Trimming removed 0 bases at V and 0 bases at J, with 12 bases between. This CDR3 contains 17 residues. Germline V gene lookup returns CDR1 MNHEY and CDR2 SVGEGT. CDR3 sequence: CASSYSRESLAKNIQYF. CDR3 DNA: TGTGCCAGCAGTTACTCGCGCGAGAGCCTAGCCAAAAACATTCAGTACTTC.

The rearrangement joins TRBV18 to TRBJ2-4; maybe TRBD1 (6 bases). This CDR3 has 14 residues. Germline values: CDR1 KGHSH, CDR2 LQKENI. Trimming shortened V by 0 bases and J by 8 bases, and 11 bases separated the two germline ends. The CDR3 here is CASSPPSGVDIQYF. The CDR3 bases are TGTGCCAGCTCACCACCGTCAGGGGTTGACATTCAGTACTTC. Complete variable domain (other parts from reference TRBV18 and TRBJ2-4): NAGVMQNPRHLVRRRGQEARLRCSPMKGHSHVYWYRQLPEEGLKFMVYLQKENIIDESGMPKERFSAEFPKEGPSILRIQQVVRGDSAAYFCASSPPSGVDIQYFGAGTRLSVL.

In its sample, this clonotype was seen many times. This rearrangement joins TRBV20-1 to TRBJ1-6; unclear D gene. The germline CDR1 and CDR2 sequences are DFQATT and SNEGSKA (reference sequence). V was trimmed by 3 bases and J by 7 bases, leaving 10 bases between them. This CDR3 contains 13 residues. The DNA for the CDR3 is TGCAGTGCTAGGGCCAGCACGAATTCACCCCTCCACTTT. It yields the protein CSARASTNSPLHF.

This clonotype was counted ten times or more. This sequence joins TRBV5-1 and TRBJ2-5; the match to TRBD2 covers 10 bases. The J segment lost 5 bases and the V segment lost 4 bases, leaving 8 bases of the junction unmatched. CDR3 size: 15 residues. CDR1 and CDR2 from the germline V gene are SGHRS and YFSETQ. The CDR3 DNA sequence: TGCGCCAGCAGCCCCCCTAGCGGGAGAACTGAGACCCAGTACTTC. Translation: CASSPPSGRTETQYF.

CDR3: CATQQVSNEKLFF. The CDR3 DNA follows: TGTGCCACACAACAAGTATCCAATGAAAAACTGTTTTTT. The chain is built from TRBV2 and TRBJ1-4; no firm D call. The V end lost 10 bases, the J end lost 5 bases, and 14 bases lay between the germline ends. The germline CDR1 and CDR2 sequences are SNHLY and FYNNEI. The CDR3 extends over 13 amino acids.

This rearrangement joins TRBV28 to TRBJ2-2, with D perhaps being TRBD1 or TRBD2 (7 bases each). The germline V gene encodes CDR1 MDHEN and CDR2 SYDVKM. V was cut by 3 bases and J by 1 base, with 12 bases left in between. The CDR3 contains 16 residues. This CDR3 reads CASSFGRGGNTGELFF. CDR3 DNA sequence: TGTGCCAGCAGTTTTGGCAGGGGGGGGAACACCGGGGAGCTGTTTTTT.

This clonotype was counted a few times. This chain connects TRBV7-2 to TRBJ2-3; unclear D gene. Germline assignment: CDR1 SGHTA and CDR2 FQGNSA. V dropped 0 bases and J dropped 2 bases, with 6 bases sitting between them. CDR3 length: 14 residues. The CDR3 here is CASSLAPFTDTQYF. For the CDR3, the DNA is TGTGCCAGCAGCTTAGCTCCCTTCACAGATACGCAGTATTTT.